The 18 T cell receptor beta chains given below trace back to one sample, sequenced in a study of breast tumors, draining lymph nodes, adjacent tissues. Samples came from axillary lymph nodes draining the breast cancer. TCRdb re-analysed the multiplex PCR reads in MiXCR, keeping a single row per CDR3 protein. This table holds 200,000 or so distinct CDR3 sequences, 31% found once. Source material: axillary lymph node tissue. Receptors originate from a female donor with breast cancer. Some clones in this sample may be carry-over from other donors' samples.

The V call is TRBV29-1, the J call TRBJ1-2, with D unresolved. There are 14 residues in the CDR3. Germline V gene data show CDR1 as SQVTM and CDR2 as ANQGSEA. V lost 2 bases and J lost 5, with 15 bases in between. The chain's CDR3 is CSVEWLGKKYGYTF. CDR3 sequence (DNA): TGCAGCGTTGAATGGCTGGGAAAAAAGTATGGCTACACCTTC. The variable domain in full, with the rest retrieved from reference TRBV29-1 and TRBJ1-2, is SAVISQKPSRDICQRGTSLTIQCQVDSQVTMMFWYRQQPGQSLTLIATANQGSEATYESGFVIDKFPISRPNLTFSTLTVSNMSPEDSSIYLCSVEWLGKKYGYTFGSGTRLTVV.

This clonotype has more than one count but fewer than ten. A read error may be the cause here, since a much bigger clone is one base away. V gene TRBV20-1 combines with J gene TRBJ1-5; the match to TRBD1 covers 7 bases. Germline V gives CDR1 DFQATT, CDR2 SNEGSKA (reference sequence). The CDR3 runs 16 residues. The junction had 10 bases not matched to a gene; V was cut back by 0 bases and J by 5 bases. The CDR3 coding sequence is TGCAGTGCTAGAGATCTAAGGACAGGATCTGATCAGCCCCAGCATTTT. As protein: CSARDLRTGSDQPQHF.

This clonotype was seen a handful of times. J is TRBJ2-4 and V is TRBV28; D possibly corresponds to TRBD2 (6 bases). V gave up 6 bases and J gave up 15 bases, with 18 bases separating them. The CDR3 sequence is 12 residues long. Germline CDR1 and CDR2: MDHEN and SYDVKM. The CDR3 bases are TGTGCCAGCAGCCAAGTGAGGCGGGAACTGTACTTC. Translation gives CASSQVRRELYF.

A note on this clonotype: The junction shows a germline mismatch at one end, possibly a read error. The chain couples TRBV20-1 to TRBJ2-5, with D perhaps being TRBD1 or TRBD2 (5 bases each). The CDR3 totals 11 residues. The germline V gene has CDR1 DFQATT and CDR2 SNEGSKA (reference sequence). In DNA, the CDR3 is TGCAGTGGTGGGTTGGGGGAGACCCAGTCCTTC. It yields the protein CSGGLGETQSF.

The V gene is TRBV6-6, the J gene TRBJ1-6; 11 positions match TRBD1. Germline V gene data show CDR1 as MNHNY and CDR2 as SVGAGI (reference sequence). This CDR3 is built from 15 residues. V was clipped by 5 bases and J by 11 bases; unmatched bases: 8. CDR3 in DNA: TGTGCCAGCAGTCACGGGACAGGGGGTGGGACACCCCTCCACTTT. Its translation is CASSHGTGGGTPLHF.

This clonotype was recorded many times. This sequence joins TRBV5-1 and TRBJ1-4; the D gene is possibly TRBD1 (5 bases). Trimming took off 0 bases at V and 5 bases at J, with 11 bases between the two ends. The V gene's germline CDR1 is SGHRS and CDR2 YFSETQ. The CDR3 covers 15 residues. This CDR3 is CASSLALGQNEKLFF. The CDR3 bases are TGCGCCAGCAGCTTGGCTCTGGGGCAAAATGAAAAACTGTTTTTT.

This clonotype was seen ten or more times. This rearrangement joins TRBV2 to TRBJ2-2; unclear D gene. The germline V gene encodes CDR1 SNHLY and CDR2 FYNNEI. The ends were cut back, 9 bases at V and 5 bases at J, with 4 bases in the middle. The CDR3 is 10 amino acids. The CDR3 sequence: CASRTGELFF. CDR3 nucleotides: TGTGCCAGTCGTACCGGGGAGCTGTTTTTT. Full variable domain (rest looked up from reference TRBV2 and TRBJ2-2): EPEVTQTPSHQVTQMGQEVILRCVPISNHLYFYWYRQILGQKVEFLVSFYNNEISEKSEIFDDQFSVERPDGSNFTLKIRSTKLEDSAMYFCASRTGELFFGEGSRLTVL.

The chain couples TRBV6-2 or TRBV6-3 to TRBJ2-1; TRBD1 agrees at 12 bases. Unmatched junction bases numbered 8, after V lost 6 bases and J lost 8 bases. In germline, CDR1 is MNHEY, CDR2 SVGEGT. The length of the CDR3 is 15 residues. The CDR3 DNA is TGTGCCAGCAGCTACCCCGGGACAGGGGGCGATGAGCAGTTCTTC. As protein: CASSYPGTGGDEQFF.

Details on this clonotype: A much larger clone differs by one base, so this may be a read error. This chain uses TRBV20-1 with TRBJ2-3; TRBD2 might be the D (5 bases). The length of the CDR3 is 14 residues. Looked up from germline, CDR1 is DFQATT and CDR2 is SNEGSKA (reference sequence). CDR3 nucleotides: TGCAGTGCTGCCTTTCAGCCTAGCACAGCTACGCAGTATTTT. It codes for CSAAFQPSTATQYF.

This clonotype was picked up many times. The chain carries TRBV9 and TRBJ2-1, with D maybe TRBD2 (7 bases). V shed 2 bases and J shed 7 bases, with 10 bases lying between them. Germline V CDR1 and CDR2: SGDLS, YYNGEE. The CDR3 length is 13 residues. DNA of the CDR3: TGTGCCAGCAGCGTGGGGGGGGCGAATGAGCAGTTCTTC. Residues: CASSVGGANEQFF. Full variable domain (missing parts from reference TRBV9 and TRBJ2-1): DSGVTQTPKHLITATGQRVTLRCSPRSGDLSVYWYQQSLDQGLQFLIQYYNGEERAKGNILERFSAQQFPDLHSELNLSSLELGDSALYFCASSVGGANEQFFGPGTRLTVL.

The chain has TRBV6-6 and TRBJ2-5; 8 bases map to TRBD2. After removal of 0 bases from V and 3 bases from J, the junction contained 3 bases not matched to a gene. Germline CDR1 reads MNHNY; CDR2 reads SVGAGI (reference sequence). The CDR3 has 15 amino acids. CDR3 DNA: TGTGCCAGCAGTTACTCCACAGCGGGAGAAGAGACCCAGTACTTC. The encoded protein is CASSYSTAGEETQYF.

This rearrangement joins TRBV6-6 to TRBJ2-5, with 7 bases aligning to TRBD2. CDR1 is MNHNY, CDR2 SVGAGI, per germline (reference sequence). Trimming removed 7 bases from V and 1 base from J; junction bases left unmatched: 3. This CDR3 is 13 amino acids long. Here the CDR3 DNA reads TGTGCCAGCATGGGAGGGAGCCAAGAGACCCAGTACTTC. This codes for CASMGGSQETQYF.

This clonotype was detected a few times. V and J are TRBV5-5 and TRBJ2-5; TRBD2 aligns across 8 bases. The CDR3 covers 15 residues. The junction had 7 bases not matched to a gene; V was cut back by 2 bases and J by 4 bases. The germline gives CDR1 SGHKS, CDR2 YYEKEE (reference sequence). For the CDR3, the DNA is TGTGCCAGCAGCTTCGGCGCGGCGGGAGGAGAGACCCAGTACTTC. Encoded protein: CASSFGAAGGETQYF.

This clonotype showed up many times. V and J are TRBV2 and TRBJ1-2; no definite D call. The length of the CDR3 is 15 residues. In germline, CDR1 is SNHLY, CDR2 FYNNEI. The V end lost 0 bases, the J end lost 0 bases, and 8 bases lay between the germline ends. CDR3 amino acids: CASSEAGSPNYGYTF. The CDR3 DNA is TGTGCCAGCAGTGAAGCGGGCAGTCCTAACTATGGCTACACCTTC.

This clonotype was observed many times. CDR3 nucleotide sequence: TGTGCCAGCAGTGTACTAGCGGGACCCTCCGAGCAGTACTTC. This encodes CASSVLAGPSEQYF. The chain carries TRBV6-1 and TRBJ2-7; 10 nucleotides align to TRBD2. After removal of 4 bases from V and 6 bases from J, the junction contained 6 bases not matched to a gene. Germline-derived CDR1 and CDR2 are MNHNS and SASEGT. This CDR3 comprises 14 residues.

This clonotype has a count of ten or more. This sequence joins TRBV4-2 and TRBJ1-2, with D possibly TRBD1 on 5 matching bases. CDR3 length equals 17 residues. Germline assignment: CDR1 LGHNA and CDR2 YNFKEQ. The V end lost 4 bases, the J end lost 5 bases, and 23 bases lay between the germline ends. In nucleotides, the CDR3 is TGTGCCAGCAGCCCTAGGGTGGGGACGGCCCTAGGATATGGCTACACCTTC. Translation gives CASSPRVGTALGYGYTF.

A word on this clonotype: A much larger clone is a single base away; this may be a read error. This rearrangement joins TRBV11-2 to TRBJ2-1, with 8 positions matching TRBD2. This CDR3 region has 16 residues. Germline V CDR1 and CDR2: SGHAT, FQNNGV. The CDR3, as DNA: TGTGCCAGCAGTTACTCGGGGGGGCCCTCCTACAATGGGCAGTTCTTC. Protein sequence: CASSYSGGPSYNGQFF.

This clonotype was seen many times. The chain is built from TRBV6-5 and TRBJ1-4, with 8 bases fitting TRBD1. V shed 4 bases, J shed 4 bases, and the junction held 5 bases outside the gene matches. The CDR3 totals 15 residues. From germline, CDR1 is MNHEY and CDR2 SVGAGI. CDR3 coding DNA: TGTGCCAGCAGTTTCGACAGGGGAGGTAATGAAAAACTGTTTTTT. Translating it yields CASSFDRGGNEKLFF.